The 7 T cell receptor beta chains listed next were all sequenced from one sample in a study of Graves' ophthalmopathy and Graves' hyperthyroidism. RNA transcripts were the source from which TCR beta CDR3 regions were amplified. First-round RT-PCR used HTBI primers; second-round multiplex PCR followed. One entry per CDR3 protein, called by TCRdb with MiXCR from the multiplex PCR reads. The sample comprises about 660,000 distinct CDR3 sequences, about 40% of which are singletons, and 2.5% to 3.5% rests with the top ten. The sample comprised peripheral blood. These receptors were taken from an adult man with Graves' ophthalmopathy.

This clonotype was counted a few times. The chain has TRBV7-2 and TRBJ1-1; 9 bases match TRBD1. This CDR3 contains 17 residues. The germline V gene encodes CDR1 SGHTA and CDR2 FQGNSA. The junction had 18 bases not matched to a gene; V was cut back by 6 bases and J by 7 bases. For the CDR3, the DNA is TGTGCCAGCAGACGTCCCGGGACAGGGACGTGGTCGGGTGAAGCTTTCTTT. Protein product: CASRRPGTGTWSGEAFF.

Note on this clonotype: This may stem from a read error, because a much larger clone lies one nucleotide away. The V gene is TRBV2, the J gene TRBJ2-7, with D possibly being TRBD2 (6 bases). Germline V gene sequence: CDR1 SNHLY, CDR2 FYNNEI. The CDR3 consists of 15 residues. With 2 bases removed from V and 12 bases from J, the gap between germline ends came to 23 bases. This CDR3 is CASSEIFFGGTSPYF. In DNA, the CDR3 is TGTGCCAGCAGTGAAATTTTCTTTGGTGGTACTAGCCCGTACTTC.

About this clonotype itself: One end of the junction does not line up with germline, which may come from a read error. The chain uses TRBV29-1 and TRBJ1-5; no clear D. The germline CDR1 and CDR2 sequences are SQVTM and ANQGSEA. The CDR3 contains 13 residues. CDR3 loop: CSVLRGLNEPQHF. The CDR3 DNA follows: TGCAGCGTCCTCCGGGGTCTCAATGAGCCCCAGCATTTT.

This clonotype was counted once. A much larger clone differs by one base, so this may be a read error. J is TRBJ1-2 and V is TRBV10-3; tentative D call: TRBD1 (6 bases). CDR1 ENHRY and CDR2 SYGVKD come from the germline V gene. CDR3 length equals 12 residues. The CDR3 sequence is CATQQGSHGHTF. CDR3 sequence (DNA): TGTGCCACACAACAGGGATCCCATGGCCACACCTTC.

Ten or more counts support this clonotype. The chain has TRBV15 and TRBJ1-5; the D is unclear. This CDR3 is 13 amino acids long. Germline V gene data show CDR1 as LNHNV and CDR2 as YYDKDF (reference sequence). Trimming cost V 4 bases and J 3 bases, with 7 bases left between them. For the CDR3, the DNA is TGTGCCACCAGCAAAAGCCTCAATCAGCCCCAGCATTTT. As protein: CATSKSLNQPQHF.

J is TRBJ1-2 and V is TRBV29-1; D remains ambiguous. Germline CDR1 SQVTM, CDR2 ANQGSEA. The CDR3 has 11 residues. Trimming cost V 6 bases and J 4 bases, with 9 bases left between them. The CDR3 is CSVGPPYGYTF. CDR3 DNA sequence: TGCAGCGTGGGCCCACCCTATGGCTACACCTTC.

This clonotype appeared many times. The chain recombines TRBV10-3 with TRBJ2-2, with D tentatively TRBD1 (6 bases). The CDR3 contains 13 residues. CDR1 is ENHRY, CDR2 SYGVKD, per germline. V lost 6 bases and J lost 3, with 8 bases in between. This chain's CDR3 is CAIRGADTGELFF. CDR3 sequence (DNA): TGTGCCATCAGGGGGGCCGACACCGGGGAGCTGTTTTTT.